This T cell receptor beta chain is drawn from a study of CD8+CD57+ T cells in acquired aplastic anemia (dated by TCRdb to the late 2010s). As for the study more broadly: On average, sorted CD4+ and CD8+ cells yielded about 3 ug of extracted DNA, with a range of roughly 0.18 to 27.4 ug. A CD8+CD57+ expansion meant a frequency higher than the mean frequency seen in healthy subjects. Overall study outcomes, separate from this receptor: Around 27 CD8+ CDR3 sequences were found to be shared between patients and controls, but these sequences appeared to be highly expressed in patients and within the immunodominant clones of the patients. CD8+ Simpson's diversity did not differ significantly between patients and healthy controls (P=0.060).

Profiling of TCR beta VDJ combinations and CDR3 sequences used genomic DNA as the template. An Illumina HiSeq 2000 was the platform used for TCR repertoire sequencing. The original pipeline was this. TRBV/TRBJ rearrangement plots, CDR3 size and DJ length profiles, and Simpson's diversity index were used to evaluate the repertoires. The most abundant DNA sequence in the deep sequencing data was taken as the immunodominant clone. CDR3 amino acid sequences were checked for sharing between subjects and were compared against published repertoires and the VDJdb database. TCRdb redid the processing of the public reads, applying fastp at Q25 and MiXCR, and retained in-frame beta chains. Here each entry gathers all rows of one CDR3 protein and keeps the most common genes and DNA. TCRdb, not the original authors, processed these V and J calls. This sample lists roughly 170,000 distinct CDR3 sequences; about half were detected once. The top ten clones comprise roughly 13% of the sample.

At least ten counts were recorded for this clonotype. The antigen it binds to is not known. The input lacks base qualities; no much larger clone sits a single base away. The patients picked for sequencing were ones in whom flow cytometry had shown an expansion of CD8+CD57+ cells. Every patient had severe acquired aplastic anemia, diagnosed using the International Study of Aplastic Anemia and Agranulocytosis and Camitta criteria. No patient had received any therapy when blood was sampled. TCR repertoires of sorted CD4+ and CD8+ blood T cells from severe aplastic anemia patients and healthy subjects were deep-sequenced in the study. Patients were enrolled in the USA under clinicaltrials.gov protocols 00001620, 01623167, 00001397, 00071045, 00081523 and 00961064. Ficoll-Paque density gradient centrifugation was used to isolate peripheral blood mononuclear cells. Before DNA was extracted, CD4+ and CD8+ T cells were sorted using either FACS or magnetic beads.

The CDR3, cysteine through phenylalanine, is 12 amino acids long. The DNA shown is the 36-base CDR3, in frame from base 1. V and J are trimmed by 10 bases and 3 bases, and the gene matches miss 6 bases of the junction. The TCR was taken from a human donor with aplastic anemia. The chain is made from TRBV12-3 or TRBV12-4 and TRBJ2-7, with 7 bases in between that match TRBD2. Sample: sorted CD4+, CD8+, or CD8+CD57+ T cells (not recorded which) from PBMCs. The DNA reads as follows: TGTGCCACCCGGGGAGGGCACTACGAGCAGTACTTC. It specifies CATRGGHYEQYF.